This passage covers 11 T cell receptor beta chains from one sample sequenced in a study of cytomegalovirus exposure and HLA in healthy donors. The PCR employed 60 Vbeta primers together with 13 Jbeta primers. The assay was immunoSEQ multiplex PCR, and TCRdb's table has in-frame clones only and misses some. The sample carries about 260,000 clones, under 80% recorded once. The sequenced sample consisted of PBMCs. These receptors all come from a female donor in good health and CMV-seronegative.

The CDR3 is CASSRDLEETQYF. The DNA for the CDR3 is TGTGCCAGCAGCCGGGACTTAGAGGAGACCCAGTACTTC. The chain employs TRBV2 and TRBJ2-5, with D perhaps matching TRBD2 (6 bases). Trimming left V 6 bases short and J 5 bases short, with 13 bases between. The CDR3 has 13 residues. CDR1 is SNHLY, CDR2 FYNNEI, per germline. The complete variable domain, with remaining parts taken from reference TRBV2 and TRBJ2-5, reads EPEVTQTPSHQVTQMGQEVILRCVPISNHLYFYWYRQILGQKVEFLVSFYNNEISEKSEIFDDQFSVERPDGSNFTLKIRSTKLEDSAMYFCASSRDLEETQYFGPGTRLLVL.

V is TRBV5-1 and J is TRBJ2-3; 11 nucleotides agree with TRBD2. Germline CDR1 is SGHRS and CDR2 is YFSETQ. This CDR3 has 15 amino acids. Unmatched junction bases numbered 5, after V lost 2 bases and J lost 6 bases. The CDR3 spells CASSLLAGDRDTQYF. CDR3 in DNA: TGCGCCAGCAGCTTACTAGCGGGAGATCGGGATACGCAGTATTTT.

This sequence joins TRBV9 and TRBJ2-2; the match to TRBD2 covers 8 bases. Germline CDR1 SGDLS, CDR2 YYNGEE. V gave up 0 bases and J gave up 5 bases; unmatched junction bases: 6. The CDR3 spans 16 residues. CDR3 sequence (DNA): TGTGCCAGCAGCGTAGGGGGACTAGGAGATACCGGGGAGCTGTTTTTT. This gives the protein CASSVGGLGDTGELFF.

There are many counts of this clone. The rearrangement uses TRBV28 and TRBJ1-5; perhaps TRBD1 as D (6 bases). The length of the CDR3 is 14 residues. Germline CDR1 is MDHEN and CDR2 is SYDVKM. The V gene lost 11 bases and the J gene lost 6 bases, with 20 bases spanning the gap. Here the CDR3 reads CACRGGGTGQPQHF. The CDR3 DNA reads as TGTGCCTGTAGGGGAGGGGGAACCGGTCAGCCCCAGCATTTT.

The chain has TRBV9 and TRBJ2-7; 7 bases line up with TRBD2. There are 13 residues in the CDR3. V was pared by 9 bases and J by 4 bases, with 10 bases of the junction left unmatched. CDR1 and CDR2 from the germline V gene are SGDLS and YYNGEE. The CDR3 loop is CATRSGLNYEQYF. CDR3 in DNA: TGTGCCACCCGGTCGGGACTAAATTACGAGCAGTACTTC.

The chain has TRBV20-1 and TRBJ1-1; D call uncertain. CDR3 length: 8 residues. Germline CDR1 is DFQATT and CDR2 is SNEGSKA (reference sequence). Trimming left V 7 bases short and J 8 bases short, with 5 bases between. The DNA for the CDR3 is TGCAGTGTACAAGAAGCTTTCTTT. It encodes CSVQEAFF.

J is TRBJ2-7 and V is TRBV25-1; 8 bases agree with TRBD1. V lost 2 bases, J lost 2 bases, and 2 bases stayed unmatched. The CDR3 consists of 14 residues. Germline V lookup: CDR1 MGHDK, CDR2 SYGVNS. In DNA form, the CDR3 reads TGTGCCAGCAGTGAAACGGGACAGGCCTACGAGCAGTACTTC. Translation: CASSETGQAYEQYF.

The chain couples TRBV7-9 to TRBJ2-5; D possibly corresponds to TRBD2 (5 bases). The CDR3 spans 14 residues. CDR1 SEHNR and CDR2 FQNEAQ come from the germline V gene (reference sequence). Trimming cost V 5 bases and J 5 bases, with 15 bases left between them. The chain's CDR3 is CASSPKRGWETQYF. CDR3 nucleotides: TGTGCCAGCAGCCCAAAAAGAGGGTGGGAGACCCAGTACTTC.

This chain connects TRBV19 to TRBJ2-6; a weak D match, TRBD2 (5 bases). Trimming left V 0 bases short and J 1 base short, with 16 bases between. The CDR3 is 19 residues long. The V gene's germline CDR1 is LNHDA and CDR2 SQIVND (reference sequence). The CDR3 DNA reads TGTGCCAGTAGTATAGACAATTGGAGGAGGAGATCTGGGGCCAACGTCCTGACTTTC. Protein: CASSIDNWRRRSGANVLTF.

J is TRBJ2-1 and V is TRBV27; maybe TRBD2 (7 bases). The germline V gene has CDR1 MNHEY and CDR2 SMNVEV (reference sequence). The CDR3 covers 14 residues. CDR3 loop: CVSRGGYSYNEQFF. Written as DNA, the CDR3 is TGTGTCTCGAGGGGGGGCTACTCCTACAATGAGCAGTTCTTC.

The rearrangement uses TRBV11-2 and TRBJ1-2, with 7 bases aligning to TRBD1. Per the germline V gene, CDR1 is SGHAT and CDR2 is FQNNGV. The length of the CDR3 is 13 residues. V dropped 5 bases and J dropped 1; count of bases not matched to a gene: 1. The CDR3 sequence is CASSGQVNYGYTF. The CDR3 nucleotides are TGTGCCAGCAGCGGACAGGTTAACTATGGCTACACCTTC.